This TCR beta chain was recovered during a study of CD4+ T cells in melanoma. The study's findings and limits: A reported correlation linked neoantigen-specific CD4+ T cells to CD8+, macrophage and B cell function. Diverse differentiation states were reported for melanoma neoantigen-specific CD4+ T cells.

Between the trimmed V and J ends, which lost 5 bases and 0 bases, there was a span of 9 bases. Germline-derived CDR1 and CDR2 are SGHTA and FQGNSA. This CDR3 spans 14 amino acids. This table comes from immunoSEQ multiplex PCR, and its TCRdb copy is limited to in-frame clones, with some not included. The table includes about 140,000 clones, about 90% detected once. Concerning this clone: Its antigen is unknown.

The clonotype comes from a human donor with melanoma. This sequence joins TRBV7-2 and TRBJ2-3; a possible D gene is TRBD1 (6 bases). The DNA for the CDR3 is TGTGCCAGCAGCCCGGGACATAGCACAGATACGCAGTATTTT. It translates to CASSPGHSTDTQYF.